Shown below are 18 T cell receptor beta chains from a single sample sequenced in a study of blood T cell repertoires in COVID-19. Sequenced by immunoSEQ multiplex PCR; TCRdb stores in-frame clones only, minus some. This sample has about 140,000 clones, with 80% found just once. The material sequenced was peripheral blood. The receptors originated from a man aged 65 to 85 who had recovered from COVID-19.

The chain uses TRBV4-1 and TRBJ2-7; possible D gene TRBD1, 6 bases. CDR1 and CDR2 (germline): MGHRA, YSYEKL. V lost 0 bases and J lost 2, with 20 bases in between. The CDR3 consists of 18 residues. The CDR3 here is CASSQDEAGRDMTYEQYF. The CDR3 nucleotides are TGCGCCAGCAGCCAAGATGAGGCCGGCCGGGACATGACCTACGAGCAGTACTTC.

The V call is TRBV12-3 or TRBV12-4, the J call TRBJ1-2; 10 bases fit TRBD1. This CDR3 has 13 residues. The V segment lost 5 bases and the J segment 8 bases; nucleotides outside the gene matches: 5. The CDR3 is CASSPGTGDGYTF. CDR3 bases: TGTGCCAGCAGTCCCGGGACAGGGGACGGCTACACCTTC.

This clone was seen once. The CDR3 here is CASSAPQGADTDTQYF. The DNA of the CDR3 is TGTGCCAGCAGCGCCCCACAGGGGGCCGACACAGATACGCAGTATTTT. The chain has TRBV11-2 and TRBJ2-3, with 9 bases lining up with TRBD1. The CDR3 has 16 residues. The germline CDR1 and CDR2 sequences are SGHAT and FQNNGV. Trimming took 5 bases from V and 2 from J; bases not matched to a gene: 8.

The chain couples TRBV7-2 to TRBJ1-1; 7 bases agree with TRBD1. From germline, CDR1 is SGHTA and CDR2 FQGNSA. The CDR3 is 15 residues long. V gave up 5 bases and J gave up 1 base; unmatched junction bases: 7. For the CDR3, the DNA is TGTGCCAGCAGCATTTACAGGGGTGGGAACACTGAAGCTTTCTTT. Translating it yields CASSIYRGGNTEAFF.

The chain uses TRBV6-2 or TRBV6-3 and TRBJ2-7, with 9 nucleotides matching TRBD2. Germline V gives CDR1 MNHEY, CDR2 SVGEGT. The CDR3 is made up of 15 amino acids. V lost 4 bases and J lost 2; bases outside the gene matches: 6. The CDR3 sequence is CASSWTSEHPYEQYF. CDR3 nucleotides: TGTGCCAGCAGTTGGACTAGCGAGCACCCCTACGAGCAGTACTTC.

V gene TRBV15 combines with J gene TRBJ2-7, with D hard to call. The ends were cut back, 3 bases at V and 3 bases at J, with 12 bases in the middle. There are 14 residues in the CDR3. Per germline, CDR1 LNHNV and CDR2 YYDKDF (reference sequence). The CDR3 here is CATSRAGGLYEQYF. Here the CDR3 DNA reads TGTGCCACCAGCAGGGCTGGTGGCCTCTACGAGCAGTACTTC.

The gene calls are TRBV5-6 and TRBJ2-3; tentative D call: TRBD2 (6 bases). CDR1 and CDR2 (germline): SGHDT, YYEEEE. There are 18 residues in the CDR3. The V end was cut by 0 bases, the J end by 1 base, with 18 bases between. The DNA of the CDR3 is TGTGCCAGCAGCTTGGCCGGTAGCGGTCTACAACGCACAGATACGCAGTATTTT. It codes for CASSLAGSGLQRTDTQYF.

The V gene is TRBV6-2 or TRBV6-3, the J gene TRBJ2-2, with D perhaps TRBD1 (6 bases). This CDR3 is 15 amino acids long. Germline V gene data show CDR1 as MNHEY and CDR2 as SVGEGT. The ends were cut back, 0 bases at V and 4 bases at J, with 9 bases in the middle. In DNA, the CDR3 is TGTGCCAGCAGTTACTCACAGGGTATCACCGGGGAGCTGTTTTTT. It yields the protein CASSYSQGITGELFF.

The rearrangement links TRBV19 to TRBJ1-5; TRBD1 aligns across 7 bases. V was clipped by 3 bases and J by 1 base; unmatched bases: 6. Germline V gives CDR1 LNHDA, CDR2 SQIVND (reference sequence). There are 16 residues in the CDR3. The CDR3 sequence: CASSMFGTVSNQPQHF. CDR3 nucleotide sequence: TGTGCCAGTAGTATGTTCGGGACAGTAAGCAATCAGCCCCAGCATTTT.

J is TRBJ2-5 and V is TRBV2; TRBD1 agrees at 8 bases. Per the germline V gene, CDR1 is SNHLY and CDR2 is FYNNEI. The CDR3 covers 16 residues. With V trimmed by 2 bases and J by 5 bases, 10 bases remained unmatched. CDR3 region: CASSEREQGAWETQYF. The CDR3 DNA is TGTGCCAGCAGTGAACGCGAGCAGGGGGCCTGGGAGACCCAGTACTTC.

The CDR3 DNA is TGTGCTAGTGGTGATGCCGGGACTAGCGGGAGGCCGGAGCAGTTCTTC. Translation: CASGDAGTSGRPEQFF. The chain couples TRBV12-5 to TRBJ2-1; 15 bases are a match to TRBD2. In germline, CDR1 is LGHNT, CDR2 FRNRAP. CDR3 size: 16 residues. With 5 bases clipped from V and 10 bases from J, the junction kept 9 bases outside the gene matches.

The rearrangement uses TRBV6-5 and TRBJ1-3, with D tentatively TRBD1 (5 bases). CDR3 length equals 13 residues. Germline CDR1 reads MNHEY; CDR2 reads SVGAGI. V shed 2 bases and J shed 7 bases, with 9 bases lying between them. CDR3 sequence reads: CASSYGQGNTIYF. The CDR3 nucleotides read TGTGCCAGCAGTTACGGCCAGGGTAACACCATATATTTT.

V gene TRBV7-9 combines with J gene TRBJ2-1; 8 bases line up with TRBD2. The CDR3 is 15 amino acids. V lost 8 bases, J lost 2 bases, and 8 bases stayed unmatched. CDR1 and CDR2 from the germline V gene are SEHNR and FQNEAQ (reference sequence). The CDR3 nucleotides are TGTGCCAGCCACCCCGGGAGGGCCACCTACAATGAGCAGTTCTTC. Protein sequence: CASHPGRATYNEQFF.

Here the CDR3 reads CASSQQDPVKSPLHF. CDR3 sequence (DNA): TGTGCCAGCAGTCAACAGGATCCGGTAAAGTCACCCCTCCACTTT. The chain couples TRBV27 to TRBJ1-6, with D possibly being TRBD1 (5 bases). Germline V gene sequence: CDR1 MNHEY, CDR2 SMNVEV (reference sequence). V lost 5 bases and J 10 bases, leaving 18 bases between the germline ends. CDR3 length equals 15 residues.

The rearrangement joins TRBV19 to TRBJ1-2, with 9 bases identical to TRBD1. Per germline, CDR1 LNHDA and CDR2 SQIVND (reference sequence). The CDR3 runs to 15 residues. The V and J ends lost 6 bases and 0 bases, in that order; junction bases with no gene match: 5. CDR3 DNA: TGTGCCAGTAGCCTGGGACAGGGAGCTAACTATGGCTACACCTTC. Its protein is CASSLGQGANYGYTF.

The V and J genes are TRBV24-1 and TRBJ2-1; 8 nucleotides agree with TRBD1. Trimming cost V 3 bases and J 3 bases; bases outside gene matches: 3. Germline CDR1 is KGHDR and CDR2 is SFDVKD. The CDR3 has 15 residues. The CDR3 sequence is CATSDHRGYYNEQFF. In nucleotides, the CDR3 is TGTGCCACCAGTGATCACAGGGGGTACTACAATGAGCAGTTCTTC.

V is TRBV7-3 and J is TRBJ2-3; D gene ambiguous. Germline V CDR1 and CDR2: SGHTA, FQGTGA. Trimming took off 5 bases at V and 0 bases at J, with 9 bases between the two ends. The CDR3 sequence is 14 residues long. In DNA form, the CDR3 reads TGTGCCAGCAGCGGCGGAGCTAGCACAGATACGCAGTATTTT. Protein sequence: CASSGGASTDTQYF.

CDR3 nucleotide sequence: TGCGCCAGCAGCTGGGGACTAGCGGGAGTCAATGAGCAGTTCTTC. Protein sequence: CASSWGLAGVNEQFF. This sequence joins TRBV5-1 and TRBJ2-1; 14 bases align to TRBD2. Germline V CDR1 and CDR2: SGHRS, YFSETQ. V shed 3 bases, J shed 6 bases, and the junction held 2 bases outside the gene matches. This CDR3 comprises 15 residues.